Below are 29 T cell receptor beta chains sequenced from a single sample in a study of PD-1 blockade in classical Hodgkin lymphoma. After autologous stem cell transplantation all patients relapsed, and prior brentuximab vedotin exposure differed between cohorts. Assay: immunoSEQ multiplex PCR; the TCRdb copy retains only in-frame clones and omits some. The table shows about 97,000 clones, with about 89% occurring only once. The sample was peripheral blood mononuclear cells (PBMCs), taken before the second cycle of nivolumab. These receptors originate from a human donor with classical Hodgkin lymphoma.

The V gene is TRBV27, the J gene TRBJ2-2; 7 positions match TRBD1. The V gene end was trimmed by 0 bases and the J gene end by 1 base; junction bases not matched to a gene: 5. The germline gives CDR1 MNHEY, CDR2 SMNVEV (reference sequence). CDR3 size: 17 residues. CDR3 in amino acids: CASSLSPTGLNTGELFF. CDR3 sequence (DNA): TGTGCCAGCAGTTTATCCCCGACAGGGCTGAACACCGGGGAGCTGTTTTTT.

This chain links TRBV6-6 with TRBJ2-6; 8 bases align to TRBD1. Germline V gene sequence: CDR1 MNHNY, CDR2 SVGAGI (reference sequence). The CDR3 totals 13 residues. V trimming: 10 bases; J trimming: 2 bases; junction bases outside the gene matches: 1. The CDR3 spells CATTGAGANVLTF. CDR3 DNA: TGTGCCACGACAGGGGCTGGGGCCAACGTCCTGACTTTC.

The V gene is TRBV7-9, the J gene TRBJ2-1; 8 bases are a match to TRBD2. Germline CDR1 and CDR2: SEHNR and FQNEAQ (reference sequence). This CDR3 spans 16 amino acids. Trimming took 5 bases from V and 1 from J; bases not matched to a gene: 7. The chain's CDR3 is CASSASGLVSYNEQFF. The CDR3, as DNA: TGTGCCAGCAGCGCCTCGGGACTAGTTTCCTACAATGAGCAGTTCTTC.

V gene TRBV7-8 combines with J gene TRBJ2-7; D is perhaps TRBD2 (6 bases). In germline, CDR1 is SGHVS, CDR2 FQNEAQ. The CDR3 spans 15 residues. Trimming left V 6 bases short and J 1 base short, with 16 bases between. The CDR3 DNA reads TGTGCCAGCAGTCACACCGTGGGGGGATCCTACGAGCAGTACTTC. Translation gives CASSHTVGGSYEQYF.

The chain employs TRBV5-5 and TRBJ1-1; D call uncertain. The CDR3 sequence is 14 residues long. Germline V gives CDR1 SGHKS, CDR2 YYEKEE (reference sequence). V gave up 4 bases and J gave up 3 bases, with 13 bases separating them. The CDR3 region has the DNA TGTGCCAGCAGCCCGGAGATCGCGGACACTGAAGCTTTCTTT. The encoded protein is CASSPEIADTEAFF.

The chain carries TRBV30 and TRBJ1-2, with no clear D. Germline values: CDR1 GTSNPN, CDR2 SVGIG (reference sequence). The CDR3 totals 12 residues. The V end was cut by 2 bases, the J end by 4 bases, with 8 bases between. The CDR3 DNA sequence: TGTGCCTGGAGTCCAGAAGGCTATGGCTACACCTTC. This encodes CAWSPEGYGYTF.

This chain uses TRBV12-5 with TRBJ1-4, with D unresolved. The ends were cut back, 0 bases at V and 10 bases at J, with 9 bases in the middle. The CDR3 length is 13 residues. From germline, CDR1 is LGHNT and CDR2 FRNRAP. The CDR3 sequence is CASGLVLAGKLFF. CDR3 DNA: TGTGCTAGTGGTTTGGTACTTGCCGGAAAACTGTTTTTT.

This clone has more than one count but fewer than ten. CDR3 in amino acids: CAWSDQPGTILLHF. Here the CDR3 DNA reads TGTGCCTGGAGTGACCAACCCGGGACAATTCTCCTCCACTTT. The gene calls are TRBV30 and TRBJ1-6, with a possible D match to TRBD1 (6 bases). This CDR3 has 14 amino acids. Per the germline V gene, CDR1 is GTSNPN and CDR2 is SVGIG (reference sequence). V lost 1 base and J 15 bases, leaving 19 bases between the germline ends.

The CDR3 sequence is CASSRDHYGYTF. The DNA for the CDR3 is TGTGCCAGCAGCAGGGACCACTATGGCTACACCTTC. The chain couples TRBV7-9 to TRBJ1-2; possibly TRBD1 for D (5 bases). Trimming took off 5 bases at V and 3 bases at J, with 7 bases between the two ends. Germline assignment: CDR1 SEHNR and CDR2 FQNEAQ (reference sequence). This CDR3 spans 12 amino acids. The variable domain in full, with the rest retrieved from reference TRBV7-9 and TRBJ1-2, is DTGVSQNPRHKITKRGQNVTFRCDPISEHNRLYWYRQTLGQGPEFLTYFQNEAQLEKSRLLSDRFSAERPKGSFSTLEIQRTEQGDSAMYLCASSRDHYGYTFGSGTRLTVV.

V is TRBV6-5 and J is TRBJ1-5; unclear D gene. This CDR3 contains 14 residues. V was shortened by 6 bases and J by 1 base, with 10 bases between the two germline ends. Looked up from germline, CDR1 is MNHEY and CDR2 is SVGAGI. DNA for the CDR3: TGTGCCAGCAGCACAGCACTGAGCAATCAGCCCCAGCATTTT. Translated, it gives CASSTALSNQPQHF.

The chain has TRBV7-2 and TRBJ1-2; 7 positions agree with TRBD1. The V segment lost 5 bases and the J segment 7 bases; nucleotides outside the gene matches: 10. This CDR3 contains 14 residues. CDR1 is SGHTA and CDR2 is FQGNSA in the germline V gene. Here the CDR3 reads CASSLNRGGSGYTF. CDR3 nucleotides: TGTGCCAGCAGCCTAAACAGGGGAGGGTCTGGCTACACCTTC.

The chain combines TRBV7-9 with TRBJ2-6, with no clear D. This CDR3 comprises 16 residues. Deletions cut 3 bases from V and 1 base from J, with 10 bases between. The V gene's germline CDR1 is SEHNR and CDR2 FQNEAQ (reference sequence). The CDR3 here is CASSLNFGSGANVLTF. In DNA, the CDR3 is TGTGCCAGCAGCTTGAACTTTGGGTCTGGGGCCAACGTCCTGACTTTC.

The chain carries TRBV6-5 and TRBJ1-1; D not certain. V lost 7 bases to trimming and J lost 1 base, with 16 bases between them. This CDR3 spans 15 amino acids. CDR1 and CDR2 from the germline V gene are MNHEY and SVGAGI. DNA for the CDR3: TGTGCCAGCACTAAGTACAGTTCAAAGAACACTGAAGCTTTCTTT. Its translation: CASTKYSSKNTEAFF.

This clone was seen a few times. The J gene is TRBJ2-1, the V gene TRBV21-1; the table assigns TRBD2, which was not confirmed against the DNA. TRBV21-1 is annotated as a pseudogene. This CDR3 has 17 residues. CDR3 bases: TGTGCCAGCAGCTTATGCCCGGGACTAGCGTCTGTCAATGAGCAGTTCTTC. It codes for CASSLCPGLASVNEQFF.

This clone came up a few times. The gene calls are TRBV4-2 and TRBJ1-2, with 7 bases lining up with TRBD1. Per the germline V gene, CDR1 is LGHNA and CDR2 is YNFKEQ. J lost 6 bases, V lost 1 base, and 5 bases had no gene match. There are 14 residues in the CDR3. The CDR3 bases are TGTGCCAGCAGCCAAGGGACAGGAGGGGATGGCTACACCTTC. Its translation is CASSQGTGGDGYTF.

The chain uses TRBV5-5 and TRBJ2-7; weak D call: TRBD1 (7 bases). This CDR3 contains 16 residues. The V end lost 0 bases, the J end lost 1 base, and 14 bases lay between the germline ends. Germline lookup yields CDR1 SGHKS and CDR2 YYEKEE (reference sequence). The CDR3 DNA reads as TGTGCCAGCAGCTTGGAAGGAGGGGGCGGGTCCTACGAGCAGTACTTC. It encodes CASSLEGGGGSYEQYF.

The chain employs TRBV27 and TRBJ1-1; D perhaps matches TRBD1 (5 bases). The V end was cut by 2 bases, the J end by 2 bases, with 6 bases between. The CDR3 covers 13 residues. Germline CDR1 reads MNHEY; CDR2 reads SMNVEV (reference sequence). The CDR3 bases are TGTGCCAGCAGTTTACAGGGAAACACTGAAGCTTTCTTT. The encoded protein is CASSLQGNTEAFF.

This sequence joins TRBV6-1 and TRBJ1-1; the D is unclear. Looked up from germline, CDR1 is MNHNS and CDR2 is SASEGT. CDR3 length: 13 amino acids. V lost 4 bases and J lost 7, with 13 bases in between. DNA for the CDR3: TGTGCCAGCAGTGGGTCCCGATGGGGTGAAGCTTTCTTT. It encodes CASSGSRWGEAFF.

J is TRBJ1-2 and V is TRBV18; perhaps TRBD1 as D (5 bases). V lost 2 bases and J lost 7, with 8 bases in between. The germline V gene encodes CDR1 KGHSH and CDR2 LQKENI. CDR3 size: 12 residues. The CDR3 spells CASSPSGSGYTF. For the CDR3, the DNA is TGTGCCAGCTCACCATCAGGGAGTGGCTACACCTTC.

The genes are TRBV7-9 and TRBJ2-3, with TRBD2 matching over 8 bases. Germline loops: CDR1 SEHNR, CDR2 FQNEAQ (reference sequence). After removal of 2 bases from V and 4 bases from J, the junction contained 8 bases not matched to a gene. This CDR3 region has 16 residues. CDR3 region: CASSLRPRTSSDTQYF. The CDR3, as DNA: TGTGCCAGCAGCTTAAGACCCCGGACTAGCTCAGATACGCAGTATTTT.

This chain joins TRBV11-2 and TRBJ1-3; 8 nucleotides agree with TRBD1. V lost 2 bases and J lost 0; bases outside the gene matches: 9. CDR1 is SGHAT and CDR2 is FQNNGV in the germline V gene. The CDR3 is 18 amino acids. CDR3 amino acids: CASSLSSTGARSGNTIYF. CDR3 DNA sequence: TGTGCCAGCAGCTTATCGTCGACAGGGGCACGCTCTGGAAACACCATATATTTT.

The chain recombines TRBV30 with TRBJ1-4, with D perhaps TRBD1 (5 bases). The CDR3 length is 14 residues. Trimming left V 3 bases short and J 4 bases short, with 12 bases between. Germline-derived CDR1 and CDR2 are GTSNPN and SVGIG (reference sequence). CDR3 in DNA: TGTGCCTGGAGGAAAGACAGCTATAATGAAAAACTGTTTTTT. It yields the protein CAWRKDSYNEKLFF.

The chain employs TRBV7-3 and TRBJ1-1; 7 positions agree with TRBD1. Per germline, CDR1 SGHTA and CDR2 FQGTGA. The V segment lost 4 bases and the J segment 6 bases; nucleotides outside the gene matches: 8. This CDR3 spans 14 amino acids. This CDR3 is CASSSTGRVPEAFF. In nucleotides, the CDR3 is TGTGCCAGCAGCTCGACAGGGAGGGTCCCTGAAGCTTTCTTT.

The chain is built from TRBV27 and TRBJ1-2; 7 bases agree with TRBD1. V gave up 5 bases and J gave up 4 bases; unmatched junction bases: 10. The CDR3 has 15 amino acids. Germline-derived CDR1 and CDR2 are MNHEY and SMNVEV (reference sequence). The CDR3 reads CASSVRQGRGYGYTF. In DNA form, the CDR3 reads TGTGCCAGCAGTGTTCGACAGGGAAGGGGCTATGGCTACACCTTC.

V usage is TRBV6-1 and J usage is TRBJ2-1; 9 nucleotides line up with TRBD1. CDR3 length: 15 amino acids. V lost 3 bases to trimming and J lost 9 bases; unmatched junction nucleotides: 9. The germline V gene has CDR1 MNHNS and CDR2 SASEGT. In DNA, the CDR3 is TGTGCCAGCAGTGAGCCGGGACAGGGAGGGGGTGAGCAGTTCTTC. Translating it yields CASSEPGQGGGEQFF.

As concerns this clone: The same CDR3 arises from other DNA sequences in this sample as well. The chain recombines TRBV7-2 with TRBJ2-7, with 7 positions matching TRBD1. Germline-derived CDR1 and CDR2 are SGHTA and FQGNSA. Unmatched junction bases numbered 6, after V lost 5 bases and J lost 2 bases. This CDR3 is 14 amino acids long. CDR3 residues: CASSLRDSTYEQYF. The CDR3 nucleotides read TGTGCCAGCAGCCTCCGGGACAGTACCTACGAGCAGTACTTC. The full variable domain, in which reference TRBV7-2 and TRBJ2-7 provide the parts outside the CDR3, is GAGVSQSPSNKVTEKGKDVELRCDPISGHTALYWYRQSLGQGLEFLIYFQGNSAPDKSGLPSDRFSAERTGGSVSTLTIQRTQQEDSAVYLCASSLRDSTYEQYFGPGTRLTVT.

The chain uses TRBV19 and TRBJ2-3; D remains unclear. The V end lost 3 bases, the J end lost 1 base, and 8 bases lay between the germline ends. The CDR3 runs to 14 residues. Germline V lookup: CDR1 LNHDA, CDR2 SQIVND (reference sequence). CDR3 DNA sequence: TGTGCCAGTAGTATGGGCACCCGCACAGATACGCAGTATTTT. Protein product: CASSMGTRTDTQYF.

This sequence joins TRBV7-7 and TRBJ2-1; the D is unclear. The germline V gene has CDR1 SSHAT and CDR2 FNYEAQ (reference sequence). The CDR3 consists of 15 residues. Trimming pared 1 base from V and 0 bases from J, leaving 7 bases between. CDR3 bases: TGTGCCAGCAGCTTAGAGGGAAGCTCCTACAATGAGCAGTTCTTC. Translation: CASSLEGSSYNEQFF.

V gene TRBV11-3 combines with J gene TRBJ2-2; D is possibly TRBD2 (5 bases). There are 15 residues in the CDR3. The V end was cut by 1 base, the J end by 5 bases, with 11 bases between. Per the germline V gene, CDR1 is SGHNT and CDR2 is YENEEA. CDR3: CASSLGYGGTGELFF. CDR3 in DNA: TGTGCCAGCAGCTTAGGTTACGGCGGGACCGGGGAGCTGTTTTTT.